Listed below are T cell receptor beta chains from one sample, sequenced in a study of technical replicates of blood from four donors. Here immunoSEQ multiplex PCR was the method, and the copy in TCRdb shows in-frame clones only, minus some. Of about 79,000 clones listed, 94% are singletons. The sample was T cells isolated from PBMCs. These receptors originate from a human donor in good health. The CDR3 runs from the conserved cysteine through the conserved F or W. The D gene is left open where the match is weak. A clone size is listed for some rows: how often the clone was seen (once, few, many), or a class if it is expanded.

V	J	D	size	CDR3	DNA
TRBV11-2	TRBJ1-4	TRBD1	.	CASSPSGQPINEKLFF	TGTGCCAGCAGCCCGTCGGGACAGCCGATAAATGAAAAACTGTTTTTT
TRBV20-1	TRBJ2-7	TRBD2	once	CSPSGGYEQYF	TGCAGTCCTAGCGGGGGCTACGAGCAGTACTTC
TRBV4-2	TRBJ1-1	.	.	CASSRPWGLNTEAFF	TGTGCCAGCAGCCGCCCCTGGGGACTAAACACTGAAGCTTTCTTT
TRBV5-5	TRBJ2-1	.	once	CASSPRTPDNEQFF	TGTGCCAGCAGTCCCCGCACGCCGGACAATGAGCAGTTCTTC
TRBV4-2	TRBJ2-4	.	.	CASSQDLPGVGNIQYF	TGTGCCAGCAGCCAAGATCTTCCGGGAGTGGGTAACATTCAGTACTTC
TRBV19	TRBJ1-1	TRBD1	.	CASSITGGRNTEAFF	TGTGCCAGTAGTATAACAGGGGGTCGGAACACTGAAGCTTTCTTT
TRBV10-1	TRBJ2-3	.	.	CASSEEGTDTQYF	TGCGCCAGCAGTGAGGAGGGTACAGATACGCAGTATTTT
TRBV7-9	TRBJ1-1	TRBD1	.	CASSARQGETEAFF	TGTGCCAGCAGCGCCCGACAGGGGGAGACTGAAGCTTTCTTT
TRBV18	TRBJ1-1	TRBD1	.	CASSPGTGGGAAFF	TGTGCCAGCTCACCAGGGACAGGCGGCGGGGCAGCTTTCTTT
TRBV5-4	TRBJ2-2	.	.	CASSLWSFRQGMGWSGELFF	TGTGCCAGCAGCTTGTGGAGTTTTCGTCAGGGAATGGGTTGGTCCGGGGAGCTGTTTTTT
TRBV5-8	TRBJ1-2	.	.	CASSDLPSQGYGYTF	TGTGCCAGCAGCGACCTCCCGAGCCAGGGCTATGGCTACACCTTC
TRBV6-1	TRBJ2-2	TRBD2	.	CASSELALAGEFPGELFF	TGTGCCAGCAGTGAACTGGCCCTAGCGGGAGAATTTCCCGGGGAGCTGTTTTTT
TRBV27	TRBJ2-2	TRBD1	.	CASSPWTGANTGELFF	TGTGCCAGCAGTCCCTGGACAGGGGCGAACACCGGGGAGCTGTTTTTT
TRBV27	TRBJ2-7	TRBD2	once	CASSFISASGRVEQYF	TGTGCCAGCAGTTTCATATCGGCTAGCGGGAGGGTCGAGCAGTACTTC
TRBV6-1	TRBJ2-7	.	.	CASTHPGAGAYEQYF	TGTGCCAGCACCCACCCCGGGGCAGGGGCCTACGAGCAGTACTTC
TRBV2	TRBJ2-2	.	.	CASRPGPGTGELFF	TGTGCCAGCAGGCCGGGTCCGGGCACCGGGGAGCTGTTTTTT
TRBV2	TRBJ1-3	.	.	CASSPGRNTIYF	TGTGCCAGCAGTCCGGGGAGAAACACCATATATTTT
TRBV27	TRBJ2-7	TRBD2	.	CASSWTSGVSEQYF	TGTGCCAGCAGTTGGACTAGCGGGGTCTCCGAGCAGTACTTC
TRBV7-9	TRBJ1-1	TRBD1	.	CASSLTYLDRVLGTEAFF	TGTGCCAGCAGCTTAACTTATTTGGACAGGGTTTTAGGCACTGAAGCTTTCTTT
TRBV7-9	TRBJ2-1	TRBD2	.	CASSLAPQASGRSNEQFF	TGTGCCAGCAGCTTAGCCCCCCAGGCTAGCGGGAGATCTAATGAGCAGTTCTTC
TRBV11-3	TRBJ1-1	TRBD1	.	CASSLDSRTGLNTEAFF	TGTGCCAGCAGCTTAGACTCACGGACAGGGTTGAACACTGAAGCTTTCTTT
TRBV28	TRBJ1-5	.	.	CASSLAVTRNQPQHF	TGTGCCAGCAGTTTGGCAGTCACGCGCAATCAGCCCCAGCATTTT
TRBV6-5	TRBJ1-1	.	.	CASSYWPTGDTEAFF	TGTGCCAGCAGTTATTGGCCTACGGGGGACACTGAAGCTTTCTTT
TRBV2	TRBJ1-2	TRBD1	.	CASRAGQGHYGYTF	TGTGCCAGCAGGGCGGGACAGGGACACTATGGCTACACCTTC
TRBV20-1	TRBJ2-1	TRBD2	.	CSAYSGGQFF	TGCAGTGCTTATAGCGGGGGGCAGTTCTTC